The present T cell receptor (beta chain) was sequenced within a study of regulatory T cells in long-lasting Graves disease (dated by TCRdb to the early 2020s). Background for the entire study: In the newly diagnosed Graves' disease group, patients had been taking antithyroid drugs for less than 3 months. Peripheral blood TCR sequencing and RNA sequencing compared persistent Graves' disease patients with newly diagnosed Graves' disease patients. The study was conducted in China and was registered as a clinical trial. A total of roughly 35 samples underwent TCR sequencing, from roughly 13 patients with persistent Graves' disease and about 20 patients with newly diagnosed Graves' disease. The paper's findings and limits, for the study overall: The authors noted that the small sample size was a limitation that may lower accuracy. Persistent Graves' disease patients showed lower TCR Shannon entropy and fewer highly expanded clones than newly diagnosed patients, suggesting clonal expansion. Patients with persistent disease shared more public clonotypes (fewer than 3,000) than newly diagnosed patients did (about 1,000). Because the primary lesion, thyroid tissue, could not be accessed, the study looked at peripheral blood alone. Persistent disease showed preferential use of TRBV28, TRBJ1-2 and TRBJ2-5, whereas newly diagnosed disease favored TRBV20-1 and TRBJ2-1. Only the TCR beta chain was sequenced and analyzed.

This clonotype was observed a handful of times. There is no known antigen for this receptor. No base-level quality is on record; no much larger clone is a single base apart. Preparation of the library involved multiplex PCR. Sequencing relied on an Illumina HiSeq 4000. CDR3 regions were amplified by Arm-PCR with iRepertoire HTBI primers to construct TCR beta libraries. PCR products were gel purified before sequencing. The study's processing was this. Gene usage analysis of CDR3 amino acid clonotypes relied on the 55 to 80 TRBV and 14 TRBJ segments identified across samples. COPE and FqMerger were used to merge filtered high-quality paired reads into contigs. BLAST was used to align contigs to IMGT TRBV, TRBD and TRBJ reference genes, and CDR3 was defined according to IMGT. Any clonotype with a frequency above 0.1% was classified as a highly expanded clone. Shannon entropy was used to measure repertoire diversity, and the Gini coefficient was used to measure V-J evenness. Public clonotypes were defined as clonotypes shared by more than one individual. Starting from the raw public reads, TCRdb applied fastp trimming at Q25, assembled clones with MiXCR and retained in-frame beta chains. Records with the same CDR3 protein are collapsed into one entry carrying the most frequent genes and DNA. The V and J calls, along with clone size, are taken from TCRdb and not from the paper's own processing. This sample has fewer than 650,000 distinct CDR3 sequences in its table, and roughly 16% of those were observed once. About 17% of the sample comes from the top ten.

Explained via the paper, the time point label denotes: newly diagnosed GD, antithyroid drugs for less than 3 months. For both TCR sequencing and RNA sequencing, RNA was extracted from PBMCs using TRIzol. Graves' disease was diagnosed according to American Thyroid Association guidelines. Patients were recruited from an endocrinology department in Xi'an, China. Each patient gave about 9.1 milliliters of peripheral blood, collected in an EDTA anticoagulant tube. Ficoll Paque Plus density gradient separation was used to isolate PBMCs, and no additional T cell sorting was done. RNA quality was checked with an Agilent 2100 Bioanalyzer and agarose gel, and concentration with a NanoDrop 2000. V sheds 3 bases and J sheds 6 bases, leaving 12 bases between their ends. Reading from cysteine to phenylalanine, the CDR3 counts 13 amino acids. Of all the DNA, just the CDR3 is kept, 39 bases in frame from base 1. The germline V gene gives CDR1 as KGHSH and CDR2 as LQKENI.

This same sample was also part of a study on T cells in Graves' hyperthyroidism and ophthalmopathy. According to the second study: Stable Graves' hyperthyroidism was defined as no progression to ophthalmopathy during 18 months of follow-up. Hyperthyroidism patients were newly diagnosed, with disease duration under 2 months, and aged 18 to 65 years. Any patient with an uncontrolled infection, another autoimmune disease, pregnancy or lactation was excluded. Clinical symptoms, serum thyroxine and TRAb, thyroid ultrasound, and orbital computed tomography formed the basis for the diagnoses. The TCR CDR3 was subjected to a first round of RT-PCR using the HTBI primer set and the Qiagen OneStep RT-PCR kit. Most expanded thyroid clonotypes (frequency above 0.001) were also detected in blood, suggesting blood repertoires may reflect thyroid immune responses. Ophthalmopathy was separated from stable hyperthyroidism by a 13 V-J signature model, with around 88% sensitivity and about 81% specificity obtained in cross-validation and 80%/75% obtained in testing. In validation, the model predicted progression to ophthalmopathy with around 71% sensitivity and 72% to 75% specificity, a median of 6.5 months before onset. To identify distinguishing TCR V-J signatures, a discovery cohort of 100 or so patients was used, comprising 40 to 45 with Graves' ophthalmopathy and 57 with stable Graves' hyperthyroidism. Prospective prediction of ophthalmopathy was tested in an independent validation cohort of fewer than 20 hyperthyroidism patients and 17 patients who later progressed to ophthalmopathy. The approximately 90 discovery patients were randomly split 7:3 into training and test sets. In addition, the study compared T-cell repertoires in thyroid tissue and in blood from a handful of Graves' hyperthyroidism patients. After blood sampling, hyperthyroidism patients were treated with methimazole at a starting dose of 30 mg daily, and ophthalmopathy patients were treated with high-dose intravenous methylprednisolone. A second multiplex PCR round built the libraries, followed by size selection and purification. Sequencing of the libraries was done on an Illumina HiSeq2000 using paired-end 100 bp reads. Raw data were processed with SOAPnuke, discarding reads with adapters, uncalled bases, mean Phred below 15, or no exact constant-primer or identifier match. High-quality paired reads were merged using COPE v1.2.5, and each unique nucleotide sequence was defined as a clonotype. MiTCR v1.1 was used to align clonotypes to the IMGT TRBV, TRBD and TRBJ reference segments. Only V-J combinations with frequency above 0.0001, covering 99.2% of repertoires, were analysed. A TCS score was defined as the ratio between F50 (clonal expansion) and ExV (chaos), using BLOSUM62-based TCRdist between CDR3 peptides within each V-J. Welch's t-statistics and random forest reduced around 510 V-J features to 10 to 15, which were used in a naive Bayes classifier (R e1071). No statistical method was used to fix the sample size in advance, and group allocation was not hidden from the investigators. The paper describes TCR Vbeta CDR3 sequencing of 135 peripheral blood samples, made up of about 41 ophthalmopathy patients, roughly 72 hyperthyroidism patients and 17 progressor patients.

Here the chain combines TRBV18 and TRBJ2-7; tentative D gene TRBD2, with 5 bases matching. This receptor was identified in a woman under 40 with Graves disease. Donor details come from another sample of the same person, matched by shared clones. The source material was peripheral blood mononuclear cells (PBMCs), sampled at new diagnosis, from a patient treated with antithyroid drugs. The DNA sequence follows: TGTGCCAGCTCACCGCCGGGGAAGGGCGAGCAGTACTTC. This codes for CASSPPGKGEQYF.